These T cell receptor beta chains were read from a single sample in a study of blood T cells in healthy people across ages. TCRdb independently ran MiXCR on the 5' RACE reads; one entry per CDR3 protein. The sample consists of about 1.8 million distinct CDR3 sequences, about 49% of them appearing once. The sample comprised blood. All receptors come from a woman between 40 and 55 years old in good health. Each CDR3 is given with its conserved first and last residue. Fields, in order: V gene, clone size, CDR3 protein. Not all rows give a size; the values are once, few, many and, for expanded clones, a class.

V gene: TRBV6-2/TRBV6-3
clone size: NA
CDR3 protein: CASSYPSGTSLVTYNEQFF

V gene: TRBV20-1
clone size: NA
CDR3 protein: CSAVQGSGEGETQYF

V gene: TRBV6-6
clone size: NA
CDR3 protein: CASSYPKGEGYGYTF

V gene: TRBV5-1
clone size: NA
CDR3 protein: CASSQDSLNYGYTF

V gene: TRBV7-8
clone size: NA
CDR3 protein: CASTLGGDYGYTF

V gene: TRBV29-1
clone size: few
CDR3 protein: CSSTGAGGGEQFF

V gene: TRBV20-1
clone size: few
CDR3 protein: CSASPGLPYNEQFF

V gene: TRBV7-9
clone size: many
CDR3 protein: CASSLGGRYTDTQYF

V gene: TRBV27
clone size: few
CDR3 protein: CASSLSRQGTLEQYF

V gene: TRBV18
clone size: NA
CDR3 protein: CASSTGAQETQYF

V gene: TRBV27
clone size: NA
CDR3 protein: CASNTIHPIERGASTDTQYF

V gene: TRBV7-9
clone size: NA
CDR3 protein: CASSSGTGGGETQYF

V gene: TRBV20-1
clone size: NA
CDR3 protein: CSAGSSGGADTQYF

V gene: TRBV12-3/TRBV12-4
clone size: NA
CDR3 protein: CASSSGQGSETQYF

V gene: TRBV20-1
clone size: NA
CDR3 protein: CSARDRTLFGAYQETQYF

V gene: TRBV27
clone size: NA
CDR3 protein: CASAPQALAGDVSYEQYF

V gene: TRBV11-2
clone size: NA
CDR3 protein: CASSDPTGSSYNEQFF

V gene: TRBV7-2
clone size: few
CDR3 protein: CASSLRWGRVPYNEQFF

V gene: TRBV7-9
clone size: few
CDR3 protein: CASSLGVSGQGNYGYTF

V gene: TRBV10-3
clone size: NA
CDR3 protein: CAIGGVTGSTDTQYF

V gene: TRBV6-2/TRBV6-3
clone size: few
CDR3 protein: CASSYDFWGGNEQFF

V gene: TRBV20-1
clone size: once
CDR3 protein: CSVTGQGFYNEQFF

V gene: TRBV4-1
clone size: few
CDR3 protein: CASRAGTEAFF

V gene: TRBV27
clone size: NA
CDR3 protein: CASSPGQRPNYGYTF

V gene: TRBV6-1
clone size: NA
CDR3 protein: CASRPPGQAYEQYF

V gene: TRBV2
clone size: NA
CDR3 protein: CASIRDGTSGANVLTF

V gene: TRBV10-3
clone size: few
CDR3 protein: CAIRQGDYGYTF